What follows are 30 T cell receptor beta chains derived from one specimen sequenced in a study of T cell changes during pregnancy in multiple sclerosis. Repertoires were generated with immunoSEQ multiplex PCR, while TCRdb's copy carries only in-frame clones and drops some. Seen here are around 50,000 clones, roughly 90% observed once, and the top ten hold approximately 0.6%. Specimen: CD4+ T cells from peripheral blood mononuclear cells, collected after pregnancy. The receptors were sampled from a female donor with multiple sclerosis, enrolled in a pregnancy study.

V gene TRBV6-5 combines with J gene TRBJ1-1; D is possibly TRBD1 (5 bases). V was pared by 6 bases and J by 3 bases, with 11 bases between. Germline CDR1 is MNHEY and CDR2 is SVGAGI. The length of the CDR3 is 13 residues. The DNA for the CDR3 is TGTGCCAGCAGGCCTTGGGGGGACACTGAAGCTTTCTTT. Amino acid sequence: CASRPWGDTEAFF.

By sample fraction, this clone is medium-sized. The gene calls are TRBV19 and TRBJ1-2, with D possibly being TRBD1 (6 bases). The CDR3 loop spans 12 amino acids. Germline CDR1 reads LNHDA; CDR2 reads SQIVND (reference sequence). The germline V and J ends were trimmed by 10 bases and 8 bases, with 17 bases remaining between them. CDR3 in amino acids: CATTDRTGGYTF. The DNA for the CDR3 is TGTGCCACCACCGACAGGACGGGGGGCTACACCTTC.

The chain employs TRBV4-2 and TRBJ1-2; 10 bases are a match to TRBD1. From germline, CDR1 is LGHNA and CDR2 YNFKEQ. This CDR3 is built from 13 residues. V lost 6 bases to trimming and J lost 6 bases; unmatched junction nucleotides: 4. In nucleotides, the CDR3 is TGTGCCAGCAGACCCGGGACAGGGGATGGCTACACCTTC. The encoded protein is CASRPGTGDGYTF.

V and J are TRBV7-2 and TRBJ2-1, with a weak D call TRBD2 (6 bases). The V gene lost 5 bases and the J gene lost 4 bases, with 15 bases spanning the gap. Germline V gene sequence: CDR1 SGHTA, CDR2 FQGNSA. This CDR3 has 15 residues. The CDR3 DNA follows: TGTGCCAGCAGCCCCCGCGGGACTTCTTACAATGAGCAGTTCTTC. Translated, it gives CASSPRGTSYNEQFF.

A note on this clone: Other DNA sequences from this sample encode an identical CDR3 as well. The CDR3 coding sequence is TGTGCCAGCTCACCGGACAGAAATCAGCCCCAGCATTTT. Its protein product is CASSPDRNQPQHF. The chain has TRBV18 and TRBJ1-5; D perhaps matches TRBD1 (6 bases). The CDR3 is 13 residues long. V lost 3 bases and J lost 4, with 7 bases in between. Germline values: CDR1 KGHSH, CDR2 LQKENI.

The V gene is TRBV6-6, the J gene TRBJ1-4; D possibly corresponds to TRBD1 (6 bases). Germline lookup yields CDR1 MNHNY and CDR2 SVGAGI (reference sequence). V lost 2 bases to trimming and J lost 8 bases, with 9 bases between them. The CDR3 extends over 13 amino acids. CDR3 loop: CASSYRGREKLFF. CDR3 DNA: TGTGCCAGCAGTTACAGGGGGAGAGAAAAACTGTTTTTT.

The chain uses TRBV4-3 and TRBJ2-5, with 8 nucleotides matching TRBD2. The CDR3 extends over 15 amino acids. The trim removed 2 bases at V and 5 bases at J, leaving 7 bases unmatched. Germline V gene sequence: CDR1 LGHNA, CDR2 YSLEER. CDR3 nucleotide sequence: TGCGCCAGCAGCCAACCCCGGGAGGGTGACGAGACCCAGTACTTC. Translation gives CASSQPREGDETQYF.

This clone was seen just once. The gene calls are TRBV5-1 and TRBJ2-7; 7 bases are shared with TRBD1. This CDR3 spans 12 amino acids. In germline, CDR1 is SGHRS, CDR2 YFSETQ. The V segment lost 4 bases and the J segment 3 bases; nucleotides outside the gene matches: 1. CDR3 region: CASSRTGYEQYF. The CDR3 nucleotides are TGCGCCAGCAGCCGGACAGGCTACGAGCAGTACTTC.

This chain joins TRBV5-5 and TRBJ2-5; 10 positions match TRBD2. Germline loops: CDR1 SGHKS, CDR2 YYEKEE (reference sequence). V lost 0 bases and J lost 4; bases outside the gene matches: 0. The CDR3 is 14 amino acids. The CDR3 DNA follows: TGTGCCAGCAGCTTGGGGACTAGCGGAGAGACCCAGTACTTC. This codes for CASSLGTSGETQYF.

The chain combines TRBV7-7 with TRBJ1-5; tentatively, D is TRBD1 (5 bases). The germline gives CDR1 SSHAT, CDR2 FNYEAQ (reference sequence). The CDR3 is 13 amino acids. V was shortened by 2 bases and J by 7 bases, with 9 bases between the two germline ends. CDR3 nucleotide sequence: TGTGCCAGCAGCTTAATCCAGGGCCAGCCCCAGCATTTT. Encoded protein: CASSLIQGQPQHF.

For the CDR3, the DNA is TGTGCCAGCAGCCAATATTCAGGGGGCGCCGGCTATGGCTACACCTTC. Protein sequence: CASSQYSGGAGYGYTF. The chain links TRBV14 to TRBJ1-2, with 8 bases identical to TRBD1. The trim removed 2 bases at V and 4 bases at J, leaving 9 bases unmatched. Germline CDR1 reads SGHDN; CDR2 reads FVKESK. CDR3 length: 16 amino acids.

The chain carries TRBV7-9 and TRBJ2-7, with D possibly TRBD1 on 6 matching bases. There are 15 residues in the CDR3. V shed 0 bases and J shed 4 bases, with 13 bases lying between them. From germline, CDR1 is SEHNR and CDR2 FQNEAQ (reference sequence). CDR3 in amino acids: CASSLAGTTTYEQYF. Written as DNA, the CDR3 is TGTGCCAGCAGCTTAGCCGGGACAACTACATACGAGCAGTACTTC.

The CDR3: CASSLGLTNTGELFF. The CDR3 DNA is TGCGCCAGCAGCTTGGGACTGACGAACACCGGGGAGCTGTTTTTT. V usage is TRBV5-1 and J usage is TRBJ2-2, with no clear D. This CDR3 comprises 15 residues. Germline V CDR1 and CDR2: SGHRS, YFSETQ. Trimming took off 0 bases at V and 0 bases at J, with 6 bases between the two ends.

The chain links TRBV15 to TRBJ1-5; D is uncertain. The V end lost 1 base, the J end lost 4 bases, and 8 bases lay between the germline ends. The CDR3 consists of 14 residues. Germline lookup yields CDR1 LNHNV and CDR2 YYDKDF (reference sequence). CDR3 sequence reads: CATSRGSGNQPQHF. The CDR3 DNA reads TGTGCCACCAGCAGAGGTTCGGGGAATCAGCCCCAGCATTTT.

The chain recombines TRBV7-9 with TRBJ1-3; perhaps TRBD1 as D (5 bases). This CDR3 has 15 amino acids. CDR1 is SEHNR and CDR2 is FQNEAQ in the germline V gene (reference sequence). Trimming left V 3 bases short and J 0 bases short, with 9 bases between. The CDR3 spells CASSFLGASGNTIYF. For the CDR3, the DNA is TGTGCCAGCAGCTTCCTAGGGGCCTCTGGAAACACCATATATTTT.

The chain links TRBV30 to TRBJ2-3; 7 bases match TRBD2. V lost 1 base to trimming and J lost 4 bases; unmatched junction nucleotides: 14. CDR3 length: 17 residues. Germline CDR1 is GTSNPN and CDR2 is SVGIG (reference sequence). The CDR3 here is CAWSGPSSGDMADTQYF. For the CDR3, the DNA is TGTGCCTGGAGTGGACCCTCCAGCGGGGATATGGCAGATACGCAGTATTTT.

A few counts support this clone. The chain combines TRBV9 with TRBJ1-6, with 10 bases identical to TRBD1. V shed 3 bases, J shed 10 bases, and the junction held 10 bases outside the gene matches. CDR1 and CDR2 from the germline V gene are SGDLS and YYNGEE. CDR3 length: 16 residues. The CDR3 is CASSDRGTGAGSPLHF. The CDR3 DNA is TGTGCCAGCAGCGACCGCGGGACAGGGGCGGGATCACCCCTCCACTTT.

This clone has a handful of counts. V is TRBV7-2 and J is TRBJ2-2; 12 bases line up with TRBD2. Germline V CDR1 and CDR2: SGHTA, FQGNSA. V shed 5 bases and J 6 bases; nucleotides not matched to a gene: 4. CDR3 length equals 15 residues. CDR3 sequence: CASSTLAGGSGELFF. The CDR3 coding sequence is TGTGCCAGCAGCACACTAGCGGGGGGTTCCGGGGAGCTGTTTTTT. Full variable domain (rest looked up from reference TRBV7-2 and TRBJ2-2): GAGVSQSPSNKVTEKGKDVELRCDPISGHTALYWYRQSLGQGLEFLIYFQGNSAPDKSGLPSDRFSAERTGGSVSTLTIQRTQQEDSAVYLCASSTLAGGSGELFFGEGSRLTVL.

The rearrangement uses TRBV7-3 and TRBJ2-7; 7 bases fit TRBD2. The CDR3 consists of 14 residues. V was pared by 1 base and J by 3 bases, with 3 bases of the junction left unmatched. CDR1 is SGHTA and CDR2 is FQGTGA in the germline V gene. The CDR3, as DNA: TGTGCCAGCAGCTTAATGGCGGGGGACTACGAGCAGTACTTC. Translating gives CASSLMAGDYEQYF.

This clone was seen just once. This chain uses TRBV9 with TRBJ1-1, with a tentative D call TRBD1 (5 bases). Germline loops: CDR1 SGDLS, CDR2 YYNGEE. Trimming pared 0 bases from V and 4 bases from J, leaving 10 bases between. The CDR3 is made up of 14 amino acids. CDR3 nucleotide sequence: TGTGCCAGCAGCGTAGTGGAGGGGACCACTGAAGCTTTCTTT. It yields the protein CASSVVEGTTEAFF. The complete variable domain, with remaining parts taken from reference TRBV9 and TRBJ1-1, reads DSGVTQTPKHLITATGQRVTLRCSPRSGDLSVYWYQQSLDQGLQFLIQYYNGEERAKGNILERFSAQQFPDLHSELNLSSLELGDSALYFCASSVVEGTTEAFFGQGTRLTVV.

This chain uses TRBV4-1 with TRBJ1-4, with D possibly being TRBD1 (5 bases). The ends were cut back, 5 bases at V and 3 bases at J, with 13 bases in the middle. The V gene's germline CDR1 is MGHRA and CDR2 YSYEKL. The CDR3 sequence is 15 residues long. The DNA for the CDR3 is TGCGCCAGCAGCTCACACGGGACTTCTAATGAAAAACTGTTTTTT. Protein product: CASSSHGTSNEKLFF.

The chain employs TRBV19 and TRBJ1-1; D gene unclear. Trimming pared 2 bases from V and 0 bases from J, leaving 10 bases between. This CDR3 has 15 residues. Per the germline V gene, CDR1 is LNHDA and CDR2 is SQIVND (reference sequence). The DNA of the CDR3 is TGTGCCAGTAGTATACCAGGACTCGTGAACACTGAAGCTTTCTTT. It translates to CASSIPGLVNTEAFF.

The V call is TRBV18, the J call TRBJ2-3; weak D call: TRBD1 (6 bases). The germline V gene encodes CDR1 KGHSH and CDR2 LQKENI. The ends were cut back, 2 bases at V and 5 bases at J, with 8 bases in the middle. This CDR3 has 13 residues. CDR3 coding DNA: TGTGCCAGCTCACCAAGCAGGGGAGATACGCAGTATTTT. Protein: CASSPSRGDTQYF.

CDR3 in amino acids: CASSSRLAGGTDTQYF. The CDR3 DNA is TGTGCCAGCAGTTCTAGACTAGCGGGGGGGACAGATACGCAGTATTTT. The rearrangement uses TRBV7-2 and TRBJ2-3, with TRBD2 identical over 14 bases. Trimming cost V 6 bases and J 3 bases; bases outside gene matches: 5. The CDR3 has 16 amino acids. CDR1 and CDR2 from the germline V gene are SGHTA and FQGNSA.

The chain has TRBV2 and TRBJ2-7, with D perhaps TRBD1 (5 bases). V shed 5 bases and J shed 0 bases, with 14 bases lying between them. The CDR3 contains 15 residues. Germline V lookup: CDR1 SNHLY, CDR2 FYNNEI. CDR3 nucleotide sequence: TGTGCCAGCAGTATCGTGGACACGAGCTCCTACGAGCAGTACTTC. Translated: CASSIVDTSSYEQYF.

This chain joins TRBV7-8 and TRBJ1-4, with TRBD1 identical over 9 bases. Per germline, CDR1 SGHVS and CDR2 FQNEAQ. This CDR3 spans 17 amino acids. Trimming at V came to 0 bases and at J to 0 bases, leaving 2 bases not matched to a gene. CDR3 in amino acids: CASSLAGQGSTNEKLFF. For the CDR3, the DNA is TGTGCCAGCAGCTTAGCGGGACAGGGATCAACTAATGAAAAACTGTTTTTT.

The chain recombines TRBV5-8 with TRBJ2-5; 9 bases agree with TRBD1. The germline gives CDR1 SGHTS, CDR2 YDEGEE. The CDR3 totals 16 residues. V lost 0 bases, J lost 5 bases, and 8 bases stayed unmatched. CDR3 nucleotide sequence: TGTGCCAGCAGCTTGGGCCTTAACAGGGGGCGGGAGACCCAGTACTTC. Its protein product is CASSLGLNRGRETQYF.

The J gene is TRBJ2-3, the V gene TRBV5-1, with a possible D match to TRBD2 (6 bases). This CDR3 contains 13 residues. Germline values: CDR1 SGHRS, CDR2 YFSETQ. The V end was cut by 6 bases, the J end by 3 bases, with 11 bases between. The CDR3 coding sequence is TGCGCCAGCATGGGGAGGAAGACAGATACGCAGTATTTT. Amino acid sequence: CASMGRKTDTQYF.

The V call is TRBV6-5, the J call TRBJ1-1; no definite D call. Trimming removed 6 bases from V and 1 base from J, with 9 bases in between. Germline CDR1 MNHEY, CDR2 SVGAGI. The CDR3 sequence is 13 residues long. The CDR3 sequence is CASSFRGNTEAFF. In DNA form, the CDR3 reads TGTGCCAGCAGCTTCCGAGGGAACACTGAAGCTTTCTTT.

The chain links TRBV25-1 to TRBJ2-3, with D possibly TRBD2 on 6 matching bases. Between the trimmed V and J ends, which lost 9 bases and 2 bases, there was a span of 12 bases. In germline, CDR1 is MGHDK, CDR2 SYGVNS. The CDR3 runs to 13 residues. Here the CDR3 reads CASPGTFTDTQYF. CDR3 DNA sequence: TGTGCCAGTCCAGGGACTTTCACAGATACGCAGTATTTT.